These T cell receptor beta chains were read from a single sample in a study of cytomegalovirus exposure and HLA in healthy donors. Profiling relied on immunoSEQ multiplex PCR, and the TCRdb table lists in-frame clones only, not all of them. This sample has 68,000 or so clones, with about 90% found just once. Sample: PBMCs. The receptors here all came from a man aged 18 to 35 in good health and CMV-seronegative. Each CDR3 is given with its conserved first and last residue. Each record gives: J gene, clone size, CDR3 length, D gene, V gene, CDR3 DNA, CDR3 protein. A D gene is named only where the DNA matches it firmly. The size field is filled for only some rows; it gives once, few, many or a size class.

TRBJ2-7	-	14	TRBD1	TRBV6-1	TGTGCCAGCAGCGTGGGACAGTCCCCCTACGAGCAGTACTTC	CASSVGQSPYEQYF
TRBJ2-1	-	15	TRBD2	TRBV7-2	TGTGCCAGCACATCCCAGTGGGAGGGATACAATGAGCAGTTCTTC	CASTSQWEGYNEQFF
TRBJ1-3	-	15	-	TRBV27	TGTGCCAGCAGTTCATTATCCAGCGGGGGAAACACCATATATTTT	CASSSLSSGGNTIYF
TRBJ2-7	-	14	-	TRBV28	TGTGCCAGCACCGAAGACAACAGCTCCTACGAGCAGTACTTC	CASTEDNSSYEQYF
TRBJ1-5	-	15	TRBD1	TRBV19	TGTGCCAGTAACAACGACAGGGGTTTAGATCAGCCCCAGCATTTT	CASNNDRGLDQPQHF
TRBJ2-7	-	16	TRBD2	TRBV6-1	TGTGCCAGCAGTGAAGACCCAGCGGGAGGGACCTACGAGCAGTACTTC	CASSEDPAGGTYEQYF
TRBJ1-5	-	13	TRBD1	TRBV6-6	TGTGCCAGCAGACCTACACAGGGGCAGCCCCAGCATTTT	CASRPTQGQPQHF
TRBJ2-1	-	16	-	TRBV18	TGTGCCAGCTCACCAACCGGCGGGTCGTCCTACAATGAGCAGTTCTTC	CASSPTGGSSYNEQFF
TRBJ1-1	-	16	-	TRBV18	TGTGCCAGCTCACCACCGTTCAGGGCCGCGAGGACTGAAGCTTTCTTT	CASSPPFRAARTEAFF
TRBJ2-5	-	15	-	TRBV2	TGTGCCAGCAGTGAACCGGCAGGGATATTAGAGACCCAGTACTTC	CASSEPAGILETQYF
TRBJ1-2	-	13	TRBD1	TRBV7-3	TGTGCCAGCAGCCCGACAGGGGGGGGTGGCTACACCTTC	CASSPTGGGGYTF
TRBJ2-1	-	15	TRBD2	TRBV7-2	TGTGCCAGCAGTTTAGCGGGAGGGAGGTACAATGAGCAGTTCTTC	CASSLAGGRYNEQFF
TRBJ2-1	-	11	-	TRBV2	TGTGCCAGCAGAGTAACGGGGGAGCAGTTCTTC	CASRVTGEQFF
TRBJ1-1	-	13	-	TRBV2	TGTGCCAGCGCCCGTGAGGTGTACACTGAAGCTTTCTTT	CASAREVYTEAFF
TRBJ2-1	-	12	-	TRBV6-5	TGTGCCAGCATCAATTGGGCGGGGGAGCAGTTCTTC	CASINWAGEQFF
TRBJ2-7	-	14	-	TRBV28	TGTGCCAGCAGTGGATCCCTAGCACTCTACGAGCAGTACTTC	CASSGSLALYEQYF
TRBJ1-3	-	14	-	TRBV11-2	TGTGCCAGCAGCTTAGCAGGGATGGGAAACACCATATATTTT	CASSLAGMGNTIYF
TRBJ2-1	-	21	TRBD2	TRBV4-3	TGCGCCAGCAGCCAAGAGGTTAGACTAGCGGGATCCGCCGGAAACGGGAATGAGCAGTTCTTC	CASSQEVRLAGSAGNGNEQFF
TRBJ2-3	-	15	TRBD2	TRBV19	TGTGCCAGTACCCTGGGACTAGCAGTCACAGATACGCAGTATTTT	CASTLGLAVTDTQYF
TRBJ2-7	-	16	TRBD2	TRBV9	TGTGCCAGCAGCGCGCTCGGGACTAGCGCCTCCTACGAGCAGTACTTC	CASSALGTSASYEQYF
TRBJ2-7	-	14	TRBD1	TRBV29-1	TGCAGCGTGGGACAGGGGGGACAGGTTGGCGGGCAGTACTTC	CSVGQGGQVGGQYF
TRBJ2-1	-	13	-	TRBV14	TGTGCCAGCAGCCAGCCTGAGGACAATGAGCAGTTCTTC	CASSQPEDNEQFF
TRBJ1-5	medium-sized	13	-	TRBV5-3	TGTGCCAGAACAGAGGAGGGGAATCAGCCCCAGCATTTT	CARTEEGNQPQHF
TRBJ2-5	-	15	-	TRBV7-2	TGTGCCAGCAGCCCCTCGGTAGGAGCTCAAGAGACCCAGTACTTC	CASSPSVGAQETQYF
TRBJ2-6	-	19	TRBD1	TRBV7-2	TGTGCCAGCAGCCCCGAAGTGGCAGGGGGCGCGAGTGGGGCCAACGTCCTGACTTTC	CASSPEVAGGASGANVLTF
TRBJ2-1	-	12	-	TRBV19	TGTGCCAGTAGTCGGATCGAGGATGAGCAGTTCTTC	CASSRIEDEQFF
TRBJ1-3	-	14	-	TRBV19	TGTGCCAGTAGTGTGAGGACAGCTGGAAACACCATATATTTT	CASSVRTAGNTIYF
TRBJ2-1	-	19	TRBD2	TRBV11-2	TGTGCCAGCAGCCGGGGACTAGCGGGAGTTCGCTTCGTCACTTATGAGCAGTTCTTC	CASSRGLAGVRFVTYEQFF
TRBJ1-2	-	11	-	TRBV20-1	TGCAGTGCTACGACTCTCTATGGCTACACCTTC	CSATTLYGYTF
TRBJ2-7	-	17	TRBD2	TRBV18	TGTGCCAGCTCACCGCCGGGACTAGCGGGAGGGGCCTACGAGCAGTACTTC	CASSPPGLAGGAYEQYF
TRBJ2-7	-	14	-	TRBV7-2	TGTGCCAGCAGCTTAGCTAGCGCATCCTACGAGCAGTACTTC	CASSLASASYEQYF
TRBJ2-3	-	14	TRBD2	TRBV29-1	TGCAGCGGCGCCAAAGGGACTAGCGGGAAAGCGCAGTATTTT	CSGAKGTSGKAQYF
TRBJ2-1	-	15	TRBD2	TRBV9	TGTGCCAGCAGCGATAGCGGGTCTACCTACAATGAGCAGTTCTTC	CASSDSGSTYNEQFF
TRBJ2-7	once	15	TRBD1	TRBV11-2	TGTGCCAGCAGCCCCAGGACAGGGGGCATGTACGAGCAGTACTTC	CASSPRTGGMYEQYF
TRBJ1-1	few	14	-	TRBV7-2	TGTGCCAGCAGCCGCTGGTCGGGGGACACTGAAGCTTTCTTT	CASSRWSGDTEAFF